Below are 6 T cell receptor beta chains sequenced from a single sample in a study of T cells in Graves' hyperthyroidism and ophthalmopathy. Amplified regions were TCR beta CDR3 sequences from RNA transcripts. HTBI primers were used for first-round RT-PCR of the TCR CDR3. TCRdb reanalysed the multiplex PCR reads using MiXCR and keeps one entry per CDR3 protein. The sample includes 90,000 to 120,000 distinct CDR3 sequences, roughly 15% of them seen just once. Material: blood. The receptor source for this set is a woman in her forties or fifties with Graves' hyperthyroidism.

This clonotype was picked up many times. The rearrangement joins TRBV20-1 to TRBJ2-3, with D possibly matching TRBD2 (5 bases). Trimming pared 0 bases from V and 1 base from J, leaving 11 bases between. The CDR3 length is 15 residues. Per germline, CDR1 DFQATT and CDR2 SNEGSKA (reference sequence). The CDR3 DNA reads TGCAGTGCTAGAGATCGAGGGTTCGGCACAGATACGCAGTATTTT. As protein: CSARDRGFGTDTQYF.

V usage is TRBV6-1 and J usage is TRBJ2-2; D might be TRBD2 (5 bases). V was pared by 10 bases and J by 3 bases, with 15 bases between. Germline V CDR1 and CDR2: MNHNS, SASEGT. The CDR3 has 14 residues. The CDR3 loop is CATILGWHTGELFF. The CDR3 DNA reads TGTGCCACCATACTAGGATGGCACACCGGGGAGCTGTTTTTT.

This clonotype was counted many times. As DNA, the CDR3 is TGTGCCACCAGTGACTGGGGGACTAGCGGACGGAATGAGCAGTTCTTC. This sequence encodes CATSDWGTSGRNEQFF. This rearrangement joins TRBV24-1 to TRBJ2-1, with 11 bases lining up with TRBD2. The J segment lost 7 bases and the V segment lost 4 bases, leaving 8 bases of the junction unmatched. The germline CDR1 and CDR2 sequences are KGHDR and SFDVKD. This CDR3 has 16 residues.

This clonotype was seen a handful of times. V is TRBV27 and J is TRBJ2-6; D possibly corresponds to TRBD2 (5 bases). The CDR3 is made up of 17 amino acids. Looked up from germline, CDR1 is MNHEY and CDR2 is SMNVEV (reference sequence). Trimming took off 7 bases at V and 0 bases at J, with 16 bases between the two ends. CDR3 sequence reads: CASTRGWSYSGANVLTF. The CDR3 DNA reads as TGTGCCAGCACCCGAGGGTGGTCCTACTCTGGGGCCAACGTCCTGACTTTC.

V usage is TRBV7-9 and J usage is TRBJ2-7; D may match TRBD1 or TRBD2 (5 bases each). This CDR3 has 14 amino acids. Per the germline V gene, CDR1 is SEHNR and CDR2 is FQNEAQ (reference sequence). Trimming stripped 3 bases from V and 5 bases from J, with 14 bases between. Written as DNA, the CDR3 is TGTGCCAGCAGCTTTCGGGGCGGGTTGAACGAGCAGTACTTC. Encoded protein: CASSFRGGLNEQYF.

This clonotype appeared many times. V and J are TRBV10-2 and TRBJ2-5, with 11 positions matching TRBD2. Per the germline V gene, CDR1 is WSHSY and CDR2 is SAAADI. J gave up 5 bases and V 8 bases, and 10 bases lay outside the gene matches. The CDR3 covers 15 residues. The CDR3 region is CASSDSTSGMETQYF. CDR3 sequence (DNA): TGCGCCAGCTCCGACTCGACTAGCGGGATGGAGACCCAGTACTTC.